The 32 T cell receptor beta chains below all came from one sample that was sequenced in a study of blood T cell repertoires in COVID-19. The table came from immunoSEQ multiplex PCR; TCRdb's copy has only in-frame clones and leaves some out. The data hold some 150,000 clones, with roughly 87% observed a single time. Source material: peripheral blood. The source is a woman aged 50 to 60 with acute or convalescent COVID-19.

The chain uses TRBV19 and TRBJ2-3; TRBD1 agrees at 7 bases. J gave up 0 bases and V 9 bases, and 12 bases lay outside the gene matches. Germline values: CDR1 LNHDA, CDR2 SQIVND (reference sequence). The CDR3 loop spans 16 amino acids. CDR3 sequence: CASGKSTGESTDTQYF. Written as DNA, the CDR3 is TGTGCCAGCGGCAAATCTACAGGGGAAAGCACAGATACGCAGTATTTT.

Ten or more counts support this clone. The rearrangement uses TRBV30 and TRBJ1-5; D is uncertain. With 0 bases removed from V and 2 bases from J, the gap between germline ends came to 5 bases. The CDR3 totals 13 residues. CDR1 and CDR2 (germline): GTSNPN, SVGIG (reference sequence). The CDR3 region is CAWSVHGNQPQHF. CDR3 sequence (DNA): TGTGCCTGGAGTGTACACGGCAATCAGCCCCAGCATTTT.

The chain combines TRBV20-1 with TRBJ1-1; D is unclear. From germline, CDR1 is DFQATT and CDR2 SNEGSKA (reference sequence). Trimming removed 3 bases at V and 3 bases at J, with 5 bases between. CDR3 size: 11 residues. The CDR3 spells CSASRDTEAFF. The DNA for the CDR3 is TGCAGTGCTAGCCGGGACACTGAAGCTTTCTTT.

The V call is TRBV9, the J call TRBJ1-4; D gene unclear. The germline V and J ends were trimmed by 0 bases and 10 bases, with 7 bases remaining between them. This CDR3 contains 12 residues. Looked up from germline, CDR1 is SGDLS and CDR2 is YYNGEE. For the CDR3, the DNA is TGTGCCAGCAGCGTAGCAGGTGGAAAACTGTTTTTT. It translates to CASSVAGGKLFF.

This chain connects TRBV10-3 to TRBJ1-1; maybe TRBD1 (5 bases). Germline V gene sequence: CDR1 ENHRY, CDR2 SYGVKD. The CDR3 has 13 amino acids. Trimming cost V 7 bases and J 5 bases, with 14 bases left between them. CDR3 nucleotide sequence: TGTGCCATCAAGGCCAGGGAGGGGACTGAAGCTTTCTTT. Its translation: CAIKAREGTEAFF.

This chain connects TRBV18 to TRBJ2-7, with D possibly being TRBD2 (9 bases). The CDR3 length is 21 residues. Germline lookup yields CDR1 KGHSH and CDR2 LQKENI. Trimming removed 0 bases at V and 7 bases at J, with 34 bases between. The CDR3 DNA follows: TGTGCCAGCTCACCACCGCCGGGACAGGCGGGGACGCTAGCGGGGTTGGGGGAGCAGTACTTC. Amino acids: CASSPPPGQAGTLAGLGEQYF.

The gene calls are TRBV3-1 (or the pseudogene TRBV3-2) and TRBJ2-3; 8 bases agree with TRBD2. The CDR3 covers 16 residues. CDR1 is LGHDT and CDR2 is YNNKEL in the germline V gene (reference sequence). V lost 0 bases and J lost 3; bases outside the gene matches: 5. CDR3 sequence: CASSQDSGVATDTQYF. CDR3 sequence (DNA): TGTGCCAGCAGCCAAGATAGCGGGGTAGCTACAGATACGCAGTATTTT.

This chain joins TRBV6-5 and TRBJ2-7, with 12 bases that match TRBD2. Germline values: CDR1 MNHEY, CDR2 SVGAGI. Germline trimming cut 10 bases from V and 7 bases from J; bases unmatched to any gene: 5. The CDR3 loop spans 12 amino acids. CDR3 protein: CATIGLAGEQYF. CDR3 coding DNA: TGTGCCACCATAGGACTAGCGGGGGAGCAGTACTTC.

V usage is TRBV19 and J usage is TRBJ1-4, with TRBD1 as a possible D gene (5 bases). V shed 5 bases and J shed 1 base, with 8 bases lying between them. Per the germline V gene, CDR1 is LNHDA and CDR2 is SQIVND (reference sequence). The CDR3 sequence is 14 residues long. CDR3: CASSLTETNEKLFF. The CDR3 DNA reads TGTGCCAGTAGTCTGACAGAAACTAATGAAAAACTGTTTTTT.

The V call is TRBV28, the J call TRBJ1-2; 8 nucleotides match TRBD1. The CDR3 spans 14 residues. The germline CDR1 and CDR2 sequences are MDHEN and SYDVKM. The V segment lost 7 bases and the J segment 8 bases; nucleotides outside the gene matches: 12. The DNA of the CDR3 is TGTGCCAGCATTGTTACCGGACAGGGCTACGGCTACACCTTC. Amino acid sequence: CASIVTGQGYGYTF.

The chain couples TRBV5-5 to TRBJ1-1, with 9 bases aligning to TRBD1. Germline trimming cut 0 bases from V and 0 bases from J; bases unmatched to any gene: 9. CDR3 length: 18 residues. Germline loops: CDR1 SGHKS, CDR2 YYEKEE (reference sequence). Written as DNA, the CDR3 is TGTGCCAGCAGCTTGGAAGACAGGGGGAGTTCCATGAACACTGAAGCTTTCTTT. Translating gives CASSLEDRGSSMNTEAFF. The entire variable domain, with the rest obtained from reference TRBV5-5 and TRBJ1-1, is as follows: DAGVTQSPTHLIKTRGQQVTLRCSPISGHKSVSWYQQVLGQGPQFIFQYYEKEERGRGNFPDRFSARQFPNYSSELNVNALLLGDSALYLCASSLEDRGSSMNTEAFFGQGTRLTVV.

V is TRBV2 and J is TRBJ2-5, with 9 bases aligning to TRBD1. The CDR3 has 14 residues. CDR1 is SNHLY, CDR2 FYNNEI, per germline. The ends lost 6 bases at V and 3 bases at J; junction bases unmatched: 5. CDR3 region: CASSAQGAKETQYF. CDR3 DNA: TGTGCCAGCAGCGCACAGGGGGCGAAAGAGACCCAGTACTTC.

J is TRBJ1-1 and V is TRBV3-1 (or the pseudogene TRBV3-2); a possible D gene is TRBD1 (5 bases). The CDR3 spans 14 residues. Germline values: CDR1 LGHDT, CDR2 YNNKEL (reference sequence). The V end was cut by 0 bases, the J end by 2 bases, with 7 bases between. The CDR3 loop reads CASSQDRENTEAFF. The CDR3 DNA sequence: TGTGCCAGCAGCCAAGACAGGGAAAACACTGAAGCTTTCTTT.

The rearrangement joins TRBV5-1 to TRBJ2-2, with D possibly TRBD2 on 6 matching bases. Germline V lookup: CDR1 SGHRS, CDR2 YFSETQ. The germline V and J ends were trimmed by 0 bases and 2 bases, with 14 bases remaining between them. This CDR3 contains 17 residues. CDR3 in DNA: TGCGCCAGCAGCTTGGATGGGGCGGGGACTAACACCGGGGAGCTGTTTTTT. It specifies CASSLDGAGTNTGELFF. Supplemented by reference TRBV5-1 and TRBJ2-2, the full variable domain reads KAGVTQTPRYLIKTRGQQVTLSCSPISGHRSVSWYQQTPGQGLQFLFEYFSETQRNKGNFPGRFSGRQFSNSRSEMNVSTLELGDSALYLCASSLDGAGTNTGELFFGEGSRLTVL.

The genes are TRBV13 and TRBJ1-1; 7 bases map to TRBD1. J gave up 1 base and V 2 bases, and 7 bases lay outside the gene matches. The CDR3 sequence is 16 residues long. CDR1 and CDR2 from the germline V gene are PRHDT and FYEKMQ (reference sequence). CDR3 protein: CASSLLVWTGNTEAFF. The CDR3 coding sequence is TGTGCCAGCAGCTTATTAGTTTGGACAGGGAACACTGAAGCTTTCTTT.

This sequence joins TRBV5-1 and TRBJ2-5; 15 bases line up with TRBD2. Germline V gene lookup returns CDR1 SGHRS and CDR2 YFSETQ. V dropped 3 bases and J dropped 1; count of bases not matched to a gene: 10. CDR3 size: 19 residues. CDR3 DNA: TGCGCCAGCAGCTCGCCTGCGGGACTAGCGGGAGGCCTCCAAGAGACCCAGTACTTC. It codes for CASSSPAGLAGGLQETQYF.

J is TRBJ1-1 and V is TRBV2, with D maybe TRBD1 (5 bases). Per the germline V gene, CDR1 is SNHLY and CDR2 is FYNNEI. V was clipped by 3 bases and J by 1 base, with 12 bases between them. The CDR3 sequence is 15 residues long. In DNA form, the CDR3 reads TGTGCCAGCAGTGAGGAGGGGATCTCGAACACTGAAGCTTTCTTT. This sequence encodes CASSEEGISNTEAFF.

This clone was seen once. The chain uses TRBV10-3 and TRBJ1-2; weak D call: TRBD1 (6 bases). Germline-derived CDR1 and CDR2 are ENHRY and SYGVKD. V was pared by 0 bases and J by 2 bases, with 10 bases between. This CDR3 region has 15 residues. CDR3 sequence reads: CAISESGQGNYGYTF. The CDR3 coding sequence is TGTGCCATCAGTGAGTCAGGGCAGGGGAACTATGGCTACACCTTC.

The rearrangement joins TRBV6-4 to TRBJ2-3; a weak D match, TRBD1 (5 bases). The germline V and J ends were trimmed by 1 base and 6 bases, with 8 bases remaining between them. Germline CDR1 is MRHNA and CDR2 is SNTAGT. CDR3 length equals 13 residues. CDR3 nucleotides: TGTGCCAGCAGTGACTGGGGCGGCGATACGCAGTATTTT. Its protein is CASSDWGGDTQYF.

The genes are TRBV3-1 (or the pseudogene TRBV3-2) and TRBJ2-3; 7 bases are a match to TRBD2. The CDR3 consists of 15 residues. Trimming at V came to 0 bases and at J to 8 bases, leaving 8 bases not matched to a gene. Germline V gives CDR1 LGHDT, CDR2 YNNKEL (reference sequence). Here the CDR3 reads CASSQEAGSMGTQYF. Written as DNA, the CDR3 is TGTGCCAGCAGCCAAGAAGCGGGGTCGATGGGTACGCAGTATTTT.

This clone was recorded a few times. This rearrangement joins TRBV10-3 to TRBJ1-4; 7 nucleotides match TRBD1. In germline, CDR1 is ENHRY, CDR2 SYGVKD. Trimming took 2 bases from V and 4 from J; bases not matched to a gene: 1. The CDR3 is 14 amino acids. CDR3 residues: CAISEAGGNEKLFF. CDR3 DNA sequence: TGTGCCATCAGTGAGGCAGGGGGTAATGAAAAACTGTTTTTT.

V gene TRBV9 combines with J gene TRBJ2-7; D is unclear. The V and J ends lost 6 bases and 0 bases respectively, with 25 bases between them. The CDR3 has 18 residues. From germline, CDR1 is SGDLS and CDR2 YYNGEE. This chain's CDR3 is CASTLWIILIYSSYEQYF. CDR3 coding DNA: TGTGCCAGCACCTTGTGGATTATACTAATCTATAGCTCCTACGAGCAGTACTTC.

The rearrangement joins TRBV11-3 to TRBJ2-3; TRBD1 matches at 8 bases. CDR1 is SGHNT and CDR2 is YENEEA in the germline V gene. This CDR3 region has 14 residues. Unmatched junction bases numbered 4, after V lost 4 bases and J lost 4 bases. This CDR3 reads CASSWGQEADTQYF. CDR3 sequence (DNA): TGTGCCAGCAGCTGGGGACAGGAGGCAGATACGCAGTATTTT.

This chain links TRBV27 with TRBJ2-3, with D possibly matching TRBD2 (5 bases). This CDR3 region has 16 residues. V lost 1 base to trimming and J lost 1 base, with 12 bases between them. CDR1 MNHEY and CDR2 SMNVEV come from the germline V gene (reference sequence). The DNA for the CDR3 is TGTGCCAGCAGTTTATACCTCTACGGGGGCACAGATACGCAGTATTTT. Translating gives CASSLYLYGGTDTQYF.

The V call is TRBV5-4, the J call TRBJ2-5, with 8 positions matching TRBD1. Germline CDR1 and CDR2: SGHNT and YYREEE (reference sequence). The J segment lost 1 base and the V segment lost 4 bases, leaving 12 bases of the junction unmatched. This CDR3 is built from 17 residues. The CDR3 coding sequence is TGTGCCAGCAGCCAAACAGGACAGGGAAGGGGCCAAGAGACCCAGTACTTC. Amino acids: CASSQTGQGRGQETQYF. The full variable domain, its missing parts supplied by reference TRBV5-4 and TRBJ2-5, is ETGVTQSPTHLIKTRGQQVTLRCSSQSGHNTVSWYQQALGQGPQFIFQYYREEENGRGNFPPRFSGLQFPNYSSELNVNALELDDSALYLCASSQTGQGRGQETQYFGPGTRLLVL.

Here the CDR3 reads CASSPTGKTGELFF. The CDR3 DNA reads TGCGCCAGCAGCCCGACAGGGAAAACCGGGGAGCTGTTTTTT. J is TRBJ2-2 and V is TRBV5-1; TRBD1 aligns across 7 bases. The CDR3 totals 14 residues. The germline V gene has CDR1 SGHRS and CDR2 YFSETQ. Losses at the gene ends were 4 bases for V and 5 bases for J; bases not matched to a gene: 5.

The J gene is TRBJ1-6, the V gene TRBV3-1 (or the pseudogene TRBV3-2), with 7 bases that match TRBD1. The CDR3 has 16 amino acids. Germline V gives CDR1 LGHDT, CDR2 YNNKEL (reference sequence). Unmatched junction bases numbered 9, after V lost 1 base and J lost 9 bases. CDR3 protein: CASSQVLRGRSSPLHF. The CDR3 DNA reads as TGTGCCAGCAGCCAAGTATTGAGGGGGCGTAGTTCACCCCTCCACTTT.

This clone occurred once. CDR3 sequence reads: CASSIGGGSWETQYF. The CDR3 DNA sequence: TGTGCCAGTAGTATAGGGGGAGGGAGTTGGGAGACCCAGTACTTC. V is TRBV19 and J is TRBJ2-5; 7 nucleotides match TRBD2. The length of the CDR3 is 15 residues. With V trimmed by 1 base and J by 5 bases, 7 bases remained unmatched. The germline gives CDR1 LNHDA, CDR2 SQIVND (reference sequence).

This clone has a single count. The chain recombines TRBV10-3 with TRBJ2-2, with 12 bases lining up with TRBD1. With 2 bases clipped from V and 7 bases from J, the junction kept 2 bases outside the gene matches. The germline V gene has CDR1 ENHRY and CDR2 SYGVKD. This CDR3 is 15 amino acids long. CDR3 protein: CAISEGTGGVGELFF. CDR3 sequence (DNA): TGTGCCATCAGTGAGGGGACAGGGGGCGTCGGGGAGCTGTTTTTT.

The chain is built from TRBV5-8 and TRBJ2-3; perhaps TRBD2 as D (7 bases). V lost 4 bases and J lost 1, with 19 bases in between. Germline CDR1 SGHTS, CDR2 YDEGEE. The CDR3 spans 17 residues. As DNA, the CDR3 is TGTGCCAGCAGCGGTTACCCAGGGGCGGGGGGCACAGATACGCAGTATTTT. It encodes CASSGYPGAGGTDTQYF. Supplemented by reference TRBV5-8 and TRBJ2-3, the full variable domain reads EAGVTQSPTHLIKTRGQQATLRCSPISGHTSVYWYQQALGLGLQFLLWYDEGEERNRGNFPPRFSGRQFPNYSSELNVNALELEDSALYLCASSGYPGAGGTDTQYFGPGTRLTVL.

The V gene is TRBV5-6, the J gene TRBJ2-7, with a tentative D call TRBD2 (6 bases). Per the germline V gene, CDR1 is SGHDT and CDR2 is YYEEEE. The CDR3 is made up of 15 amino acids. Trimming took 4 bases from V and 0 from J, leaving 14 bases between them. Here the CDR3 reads CASSPGLLSSYEQYF. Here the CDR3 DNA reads TGTGCCAGCAGCCCGGGACTCCTGAGCTCCTACGAGCAGTACTTC.

The CDR3 protein is CASMIGGSYNSPLHF. Here the CDR3 DNA reads TGTGCCAGCATGATAGGGGGCTCCTATAATTCACCCCTCCACTTT. V and J are TRBV5-6 and TRBJ1-6; weak D call: TRBD1 (6 bases). Trimming took off 6 bases at V and 0 bases at J, with 10 bases between the two ends. The germline V gene encodes CDR1 SGHDT and CDR2 YYEEEE. This CDR3 region has 15 residues.